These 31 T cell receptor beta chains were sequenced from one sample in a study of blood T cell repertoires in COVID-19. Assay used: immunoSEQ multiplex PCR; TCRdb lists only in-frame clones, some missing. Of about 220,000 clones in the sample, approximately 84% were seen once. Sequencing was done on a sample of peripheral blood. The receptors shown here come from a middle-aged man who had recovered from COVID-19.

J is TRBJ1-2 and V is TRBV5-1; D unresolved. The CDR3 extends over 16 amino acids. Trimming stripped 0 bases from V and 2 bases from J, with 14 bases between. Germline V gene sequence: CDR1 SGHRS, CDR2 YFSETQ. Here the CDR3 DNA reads TGCGCCAGCAGCTTGGCACTAAGCGGCACAAACTATGGCTACACCTTC. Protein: CASSLALSGTNYGYTF.

CDR3 nucleotides: TGTGCCAGCAGTATTGGCTGGCAGGGTAATTCACCCCTCCACTTT. It translates to CASSIGWQGNSPLHF. The rearrangement uses TRBV2 and TRBJ1-6; D may be TRBD1 (5 bases). Germline loops: CDR1 SNHLY, CDR2 FYNNEI. CDR3 length: 15 amino acids. The germline V and J ends were trimmed by 5 bases and 6 bases, with 14 bases remaining between them.

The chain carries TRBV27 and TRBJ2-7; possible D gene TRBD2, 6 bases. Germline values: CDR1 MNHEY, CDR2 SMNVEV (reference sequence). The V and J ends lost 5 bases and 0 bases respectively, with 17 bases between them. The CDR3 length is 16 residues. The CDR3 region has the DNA TGTGCCAGCAGTAAACTAGGTGGAGGGCCCTCCTACGAGCAGTACTTC. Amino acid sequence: CASSKLGGGPSYEQYF.

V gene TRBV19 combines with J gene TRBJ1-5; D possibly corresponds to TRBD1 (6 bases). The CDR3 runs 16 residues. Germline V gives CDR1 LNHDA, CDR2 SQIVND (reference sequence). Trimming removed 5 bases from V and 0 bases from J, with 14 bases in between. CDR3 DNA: TGTGCCAGTAGTCGGGCAGGGGCGAATAGCAATCAGCCCCAGCATTTT. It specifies CASSRAGANSNQPQHF.

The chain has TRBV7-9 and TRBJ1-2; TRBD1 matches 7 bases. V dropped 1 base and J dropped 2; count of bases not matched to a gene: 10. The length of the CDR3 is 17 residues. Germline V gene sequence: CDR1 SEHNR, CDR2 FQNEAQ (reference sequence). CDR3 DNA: TGTGCCAGCAGCTTAGTAAACTACAGGGGTGAGAACTATGGCTACACCTTC. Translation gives CASSLVNYRGENYGYTF.

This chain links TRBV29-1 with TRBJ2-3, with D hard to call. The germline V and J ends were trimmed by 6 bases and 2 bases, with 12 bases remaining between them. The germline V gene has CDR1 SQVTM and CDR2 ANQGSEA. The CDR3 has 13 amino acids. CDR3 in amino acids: CSVQTVTTDTQYF. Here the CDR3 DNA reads TGCAGCGTGCAGACTGTAACCACAGATACGCAGTATTTT.

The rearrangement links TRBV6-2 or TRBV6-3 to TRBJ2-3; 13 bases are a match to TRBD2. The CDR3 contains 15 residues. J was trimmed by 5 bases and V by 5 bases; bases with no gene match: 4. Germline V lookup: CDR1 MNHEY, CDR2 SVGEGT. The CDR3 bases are TGTGCCAGCAGTCAAACTAGCGGGAGGGTAGATACGCAGTATTTT. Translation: CASSQTSGRVDTQYF.

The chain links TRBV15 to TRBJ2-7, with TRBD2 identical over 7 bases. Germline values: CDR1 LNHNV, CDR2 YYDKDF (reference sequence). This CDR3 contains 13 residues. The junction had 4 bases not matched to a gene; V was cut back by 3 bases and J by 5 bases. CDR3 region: CATSRGGFDEQYF. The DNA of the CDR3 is TGTGCCACCAGCAGGGGGGGGTTCGACGAGCAGTACTTC.

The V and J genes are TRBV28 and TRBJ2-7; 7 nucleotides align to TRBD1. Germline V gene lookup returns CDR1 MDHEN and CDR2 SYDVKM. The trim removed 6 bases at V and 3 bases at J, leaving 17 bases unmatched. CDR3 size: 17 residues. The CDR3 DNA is TGTGCCAGCAGACGACGGGGCAGGAGACAGGGATACTACGAGCAGTACTTC. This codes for CASRRRGRRQGYYEQYF.

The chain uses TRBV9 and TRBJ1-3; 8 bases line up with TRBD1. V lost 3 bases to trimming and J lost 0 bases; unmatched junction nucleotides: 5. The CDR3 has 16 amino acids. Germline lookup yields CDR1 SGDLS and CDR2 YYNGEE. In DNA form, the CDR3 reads TGTGCCAGCAGCGGCCGACAGGGGTTCTCTGGAAACACCATATATTTT. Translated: CASSGRQGFSGNTIYF.

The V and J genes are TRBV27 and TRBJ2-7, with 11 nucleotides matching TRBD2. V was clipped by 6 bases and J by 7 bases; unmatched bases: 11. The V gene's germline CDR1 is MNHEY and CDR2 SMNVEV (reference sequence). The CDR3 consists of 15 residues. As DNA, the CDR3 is TGTGCCAGCAGCCTACTTAGCGGGAGGGCCGGGGAGCAGTACTTC. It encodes CASSLLSGRAGEQYF.

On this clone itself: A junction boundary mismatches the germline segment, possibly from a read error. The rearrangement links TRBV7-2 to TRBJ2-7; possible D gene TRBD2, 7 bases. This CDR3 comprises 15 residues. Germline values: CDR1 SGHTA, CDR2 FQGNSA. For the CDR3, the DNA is TGTGCCACCACCCCGGGGGCGGGAGTCTCCCACGAGCAGTACTTC. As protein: CATTPGAGVSHEQYF.

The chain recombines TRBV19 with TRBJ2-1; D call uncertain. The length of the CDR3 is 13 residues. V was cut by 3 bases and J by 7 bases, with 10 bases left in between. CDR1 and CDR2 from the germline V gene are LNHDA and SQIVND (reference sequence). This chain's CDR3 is CASSIMNRNEQFF. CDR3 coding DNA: TGTGCCAGTAGTATCATGAACCGGAATGAGCAGTTCTTC.

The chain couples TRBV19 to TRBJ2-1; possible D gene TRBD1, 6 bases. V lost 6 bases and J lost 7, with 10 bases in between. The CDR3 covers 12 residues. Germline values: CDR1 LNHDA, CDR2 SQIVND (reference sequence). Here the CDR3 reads CASRKQGNEQFF. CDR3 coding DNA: TGTGCCAGTAGGAAACAGGGTAATGAGCAGTTCTTC. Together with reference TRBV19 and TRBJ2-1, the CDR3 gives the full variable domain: DGGITQSPKYLFRKEGQNVTLSCEQNLNHDAMYWYRQDPGQGLRLIYYSQIVNDFQKGDIAEGYSVSREKKESFPLTVTSAQKNPTAFYLCASRKQGNEQFFGPGTRLTVL.

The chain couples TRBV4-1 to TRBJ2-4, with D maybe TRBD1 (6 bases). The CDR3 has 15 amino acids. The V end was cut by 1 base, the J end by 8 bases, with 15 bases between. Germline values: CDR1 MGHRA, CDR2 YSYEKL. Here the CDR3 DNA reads TGCGCCAGCAGCCAAGGGTGGATTGAGGGGGACATTCAGTACTTC. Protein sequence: CASSQGWIEGDIQYF.

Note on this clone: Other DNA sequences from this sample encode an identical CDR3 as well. CDR3 in amino acids: CASSLGQGASGNTIYF. Here the CDR3 DNA reads TGTGCCAGCAGTTTAGGTCAGGGGGCCTCTGGAAACACCATATATTTT. J is TRBJ1-3 and V is TRBV28; 8 bases align to TRBD1. V trimming: 2 bases; J trimming: 0 bases; junction bases outside the gene matches: 3. Germline CDR1 and CDR2: MDHEN and SYDVKM. This CDR3 has 16 residues.

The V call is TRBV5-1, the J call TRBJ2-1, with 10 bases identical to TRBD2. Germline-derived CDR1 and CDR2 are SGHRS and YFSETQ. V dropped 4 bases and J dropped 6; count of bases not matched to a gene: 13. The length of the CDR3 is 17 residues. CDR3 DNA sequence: TGCGCCAGCAGCCGTACTAGCGGGATCACAAGAGGCAATGAGCAGTTCTTC. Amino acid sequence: CASSRTSGITRGNEQFF.

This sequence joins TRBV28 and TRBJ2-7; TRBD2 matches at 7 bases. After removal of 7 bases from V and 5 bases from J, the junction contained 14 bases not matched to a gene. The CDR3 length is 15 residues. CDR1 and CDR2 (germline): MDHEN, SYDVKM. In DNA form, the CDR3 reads TGTGCCAGCACCCAAAACTCGGCGGGAGTCAACGAGCAGTACTTC. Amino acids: CASTQNSAGVNEQYF.

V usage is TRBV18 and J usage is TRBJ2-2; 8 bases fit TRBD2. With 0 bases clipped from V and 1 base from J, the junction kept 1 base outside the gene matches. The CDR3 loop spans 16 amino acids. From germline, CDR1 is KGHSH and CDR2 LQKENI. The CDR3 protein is CASSPPSGMNTGELFF. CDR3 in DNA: TGTGCCAGCTCACCACCTAGCGGGATGAACACCGGGGAGCTGTTTTTT. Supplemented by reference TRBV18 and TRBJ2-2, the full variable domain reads NAGVMQNPRHLVRRRGQEARLRCSPMKGHSHVYWYRQLPEEGLKFMVYLQKENIIDESGMPKERFSAEFPKEGPSILRIQQVVRGDSAAYFCASSPPSGMNTGELFFGEGSRLTVL.

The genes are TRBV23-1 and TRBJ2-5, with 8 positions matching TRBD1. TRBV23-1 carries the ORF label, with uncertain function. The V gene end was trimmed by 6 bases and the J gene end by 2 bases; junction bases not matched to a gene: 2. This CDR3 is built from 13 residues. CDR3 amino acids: CASRGQGQETQYF. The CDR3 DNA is TGCGCCAGCAGAGGACAGGGACAAGAGACCCAGTACTTC.

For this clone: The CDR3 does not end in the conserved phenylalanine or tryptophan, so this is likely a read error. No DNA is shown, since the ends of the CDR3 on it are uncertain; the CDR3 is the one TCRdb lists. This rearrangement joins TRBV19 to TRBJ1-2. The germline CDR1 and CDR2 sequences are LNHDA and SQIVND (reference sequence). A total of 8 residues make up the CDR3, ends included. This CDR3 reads CASSTRRG.

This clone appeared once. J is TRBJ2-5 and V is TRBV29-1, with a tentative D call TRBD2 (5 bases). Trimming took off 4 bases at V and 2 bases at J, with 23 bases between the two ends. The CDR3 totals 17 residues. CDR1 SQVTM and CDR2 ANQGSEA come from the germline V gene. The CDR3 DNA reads TGCAGCGTTGTGGGGTATTGGACTGGAGCGTCACAAGAGACCCAGTACTTC. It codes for CSVVGYWTGASQETQYF. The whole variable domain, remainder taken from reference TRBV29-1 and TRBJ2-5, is SAVISQKPSRDICQRGTSLTIQCQVDSQVTMMFWYRQQPGQSLTLIATANQGSEATYESGFVIDKFPISRPNLTFSTLTVSNMSPEDSSIYLCSVVGYWTGASQETQYFGPGTRLLVL.

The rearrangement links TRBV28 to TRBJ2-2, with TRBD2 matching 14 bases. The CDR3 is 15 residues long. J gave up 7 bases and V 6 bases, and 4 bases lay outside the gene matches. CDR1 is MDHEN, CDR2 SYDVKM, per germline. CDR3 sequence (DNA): TGTGCCAGCAGGGGACTAGCGGGAGTTAGCGGGGAGCTGTTTTTT. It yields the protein CASRGLAGVSGELFF.

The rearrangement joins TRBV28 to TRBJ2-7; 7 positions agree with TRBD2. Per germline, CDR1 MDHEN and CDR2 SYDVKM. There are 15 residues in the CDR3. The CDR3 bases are TGTGCTGCTATCGGGGGAGGGAAAAGCTCCTACGAGCAGTACTTC. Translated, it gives CAAIGGGKSSYEQYF.

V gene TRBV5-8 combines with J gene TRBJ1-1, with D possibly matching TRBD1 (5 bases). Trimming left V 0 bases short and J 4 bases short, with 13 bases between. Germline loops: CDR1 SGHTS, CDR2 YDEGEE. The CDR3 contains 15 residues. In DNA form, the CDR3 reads TGTGCCAGCAGCTTGGGACCTGGGGGGGGCACTGAAGCTTTCTTT. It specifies CASSLGPGGGTEAFF.

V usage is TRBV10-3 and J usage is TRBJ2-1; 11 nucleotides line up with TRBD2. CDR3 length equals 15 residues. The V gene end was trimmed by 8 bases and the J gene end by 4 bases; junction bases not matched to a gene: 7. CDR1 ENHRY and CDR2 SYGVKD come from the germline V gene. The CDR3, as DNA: TGTGCCATCGGGATAGCGGGAGGGCCTTACAATGAGCAGTTCTTC. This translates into CAIGIAGGPYNEQFF.

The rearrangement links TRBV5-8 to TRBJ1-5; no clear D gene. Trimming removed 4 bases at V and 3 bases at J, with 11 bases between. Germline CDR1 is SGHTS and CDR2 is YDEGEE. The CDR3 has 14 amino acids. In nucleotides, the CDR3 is TGTGCCAGCAGCACCGGGTCGTACAATCAGCCCCAGCATTTT. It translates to CASSTGSYNQPQHF.

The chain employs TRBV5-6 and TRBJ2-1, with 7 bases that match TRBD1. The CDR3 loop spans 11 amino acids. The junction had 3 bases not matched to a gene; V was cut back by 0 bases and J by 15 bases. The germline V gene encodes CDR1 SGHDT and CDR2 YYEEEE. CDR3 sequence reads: CASSLGQGRFF. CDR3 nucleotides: TGTGCCAGCAGCTTGGGACAGGGTCGGTTCTTC.

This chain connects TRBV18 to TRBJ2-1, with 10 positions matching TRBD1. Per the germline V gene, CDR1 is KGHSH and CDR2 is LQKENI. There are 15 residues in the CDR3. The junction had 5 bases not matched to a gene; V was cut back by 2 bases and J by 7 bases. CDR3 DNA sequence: TGTGCCAGCTCACCAGACAGGGGGCTGCGGAATGAGCAGTTCTTC. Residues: CASSPDRGLRNEQFF.

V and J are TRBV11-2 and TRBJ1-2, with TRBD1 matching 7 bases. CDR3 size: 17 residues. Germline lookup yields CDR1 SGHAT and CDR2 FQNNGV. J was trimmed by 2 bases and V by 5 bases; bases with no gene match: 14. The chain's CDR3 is CASSPPTRTGRNYGYTF. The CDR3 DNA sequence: TGTGCCAGCAGCCCCCCTACGAGGACAGGAAGAAACTATGGCTACACCTTC.

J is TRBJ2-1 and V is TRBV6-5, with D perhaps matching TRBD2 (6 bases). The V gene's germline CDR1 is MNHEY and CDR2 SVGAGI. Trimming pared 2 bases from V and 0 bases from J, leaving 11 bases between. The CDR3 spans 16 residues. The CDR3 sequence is CASSYGGLSSYNEQFF. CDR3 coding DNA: TGTGCCAGCAGTTACGGAGGGCTGAGCTCCTACAATGAGCAGTTCTTC.